This TCR beta chain was recorded in a study of cytomegalovirus exposure and HLA in healthy donors. Study at large: A later analysis reported the approximately 120 validation repertoires used the same platform as the 500 to 800 first-cohort repertoires.

To note about this clone: The antigen remains undetermined.

Separate from the roughly 700-subject first cohort was the approximately 120-subject validation cohort, to which the donors belonged. Regarding the study as a whole: In vitro, three CMV-associated chains proved specific for CMV antigens.

This table comes from immunoSEQ multiplex PCR, and its TCRdb copy is limited to in-frame clones, with some not included. The table shows fewer than 400,000 clones, with 88% occurring only once. V shed 3 bases and J shed 4 bases, with 7 bases lying between them. The germline gives CDR1 MNHEY, CDR2 SMNVEV (reference sequence). This CDR3 region has 13 residues. The rearrangement joins TRBV27 to TRBJ2-1; D is undetermined. Input material: PBMCs. This TCR was sampled from a man younger than 40 in good health and CMV-seronegative. The chain's CDR3 is CASSLSRYNEQFF. CDR3 DNA: TGTGCCAGCAGTTTGAGCCGGTACAATGAGCAGTTCTTC.